This TCR beta chain was sequenced for a study of cytomegalovirus exposure and HLA in healthy donors. Study background: Membership in the Caucasian-associated ancestry cluster was found for around four fifths of 300 to 500 genotyped donors.

Amplification used 60 Vbeta primers and 13 Jbeta primers. Original data processing: The count from a later analysis was 70 million to 85 million unique TCR beta chains, approximately 9.9 million of them shared. Using immunoSEQ multiplex PCR, the repertoire was profiled, and TCRdb retains in-frame clones only, with some absent. V, J and clone size were drawn from that table, and D and trimming were deduced from the DNA. The table records around 200,000 clones, 60% to 85% of them present only once. On this clone: The antigen remains unidentified.

Per the germline V gene, CDR1 is SGHAT and CDR2 is FQNNGV. Trimming took 8 bases from V and 4 from J; bases not matched to a gene: 13. The CDR3 runs 16 residues. Donors consisted of healthy bone marrow donors. Study findings and constraints: A missense variant in DCLRE1C was later tied to TCR beta V- and J-gene trimming.

The genes are TRBV11-2 and TRBJ2-2; TRBD1 agrees at 7 bases. The sequencing sample was made of PBMCs. The receptor's source is a young woman in good health and CMV-seronegative. The CDR3 bases are TGTGCCAGCTCGGGGCCGTTAGGGGGCGGCACCGGGGAGCTGTTTTTT. It specifies CASSGPLGGGTGELFF.